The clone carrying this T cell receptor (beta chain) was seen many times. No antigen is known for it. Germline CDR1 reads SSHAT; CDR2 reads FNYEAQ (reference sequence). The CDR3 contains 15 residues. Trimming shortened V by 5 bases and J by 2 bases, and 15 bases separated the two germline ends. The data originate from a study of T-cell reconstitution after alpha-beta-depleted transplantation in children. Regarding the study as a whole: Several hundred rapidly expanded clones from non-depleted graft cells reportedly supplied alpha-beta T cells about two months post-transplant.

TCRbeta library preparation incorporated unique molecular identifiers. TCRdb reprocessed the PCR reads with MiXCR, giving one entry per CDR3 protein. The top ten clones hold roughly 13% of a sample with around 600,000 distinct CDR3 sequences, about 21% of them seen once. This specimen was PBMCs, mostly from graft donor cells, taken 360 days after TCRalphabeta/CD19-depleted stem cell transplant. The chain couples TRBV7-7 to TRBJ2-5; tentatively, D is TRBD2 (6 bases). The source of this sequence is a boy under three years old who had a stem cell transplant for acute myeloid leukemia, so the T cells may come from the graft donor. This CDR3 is CASSPDLGGQETQYF. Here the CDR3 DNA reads TGTGCCAGCAGCCCGGACCTTGGGGGGCAAGAGACCCAGTACTTC.